The present T cell receptor beta chain was sequenced within a study of T cells in Graves' hyperthyroidism and ophthalmopathy. This clonotype has a count of ten or more. Its antigen is undetermined. Study-wide results and caveats: Blood held most thyroid clonotypes expanded above 0.001 frequency.

V was clipped by 5 bases and J by 0 bases, with 14 bases between them. The CDR3 totals 16 residues. The germline V gene encodes CDR1 SGHAT and CDR2 FQNNGV. The investigators amplified TCR beta CDR3 regions from RNA transcripts. TCR CDR3 underwent first-round RT-PCR with the HTBI primer set. TCRdb reanalysed the multiplex PCR reads using MiXCR and keeps one entry per CDR3 protein. The table has 700,000 or so distinct CDR3 sequences, around 15% seen once; the top ten hold roughly an eighth. This sequence joins TRBV11-2 and TRBJ1-3; D gene uncertain. This receptor was identified in a woman between 50 and 59 years old with Graves' ophthalmopathy. What was sequenced was blood. CDR3 sequence reads: CASSTAPIFSGNTIYF. In nucleotides, the CDR3 is TGTGCCAGCAGCACCGCCCCCATTTTCTCTGGAAACACCATATATTTT.